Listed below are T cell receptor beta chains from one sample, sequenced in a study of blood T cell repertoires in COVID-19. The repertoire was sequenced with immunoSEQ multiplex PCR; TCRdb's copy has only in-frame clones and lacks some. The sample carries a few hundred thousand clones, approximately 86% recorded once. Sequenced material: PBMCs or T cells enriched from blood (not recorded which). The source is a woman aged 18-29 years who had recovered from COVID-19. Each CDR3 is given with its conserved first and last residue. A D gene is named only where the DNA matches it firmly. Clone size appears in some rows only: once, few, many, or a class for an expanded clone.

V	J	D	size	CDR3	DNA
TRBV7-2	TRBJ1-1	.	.	CASSFLGQETEAFF	TGTGCCAGCAGCTTTTTGGGGCAGGAGACTGAAGCTTTCTTT
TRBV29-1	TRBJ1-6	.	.	CSVRKGGGNSPLHF	TGCAGCGTTCGCAAAGGGGGAGGGAATTCACCCCTCCACTTT
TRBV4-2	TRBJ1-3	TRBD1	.	CASSPRQGAGNTIYF	TGTGCCAGCAGCCCCCGACAGGGGGCTGGAAACACCATATATTTT
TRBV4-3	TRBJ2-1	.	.	CASSQLGATLYNEQFF	TGCGCCAGCAGCCAACTGGGGGCTACCCTCTACAATGAGCAGTTCTTC
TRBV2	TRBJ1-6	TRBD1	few	CASNNPGQGYNSPLHF	TGTGCCAGCAACAATCCGGGACAGGGGTATAATTCACCCCTCCACTTT
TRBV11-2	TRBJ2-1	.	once	CASSLVALRGEQFF	TGTGCCAGCAGCTTAGTAGCCTTAAGGGGCGAGCAGTTCTTC
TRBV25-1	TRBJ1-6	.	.	CASSSSGRVNSPLHF	TGTGCCAGCAGTTCCTCAGGGAGGGTGAATTCACCCCTCCACTTT
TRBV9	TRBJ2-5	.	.	CASSPGGYQETQYF	TGTGCCAGCAGTCCTGGAGGGTACCAAGAGACCCAGTACTTC
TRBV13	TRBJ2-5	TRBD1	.	CASRQGQGGETQYF	TGTGCCAGCAGACAAGGACAGGGAGGAGAGACCCAGTACTTC
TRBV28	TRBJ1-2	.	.	CASTRDTSNYGYTF	TGTGCCAGCACCCGGGACACAAGTAACTATGGCTACACCTTC
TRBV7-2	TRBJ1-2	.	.	CASSPSNYGYTF	TGTGCCAGCAGCCCTTCGAACTATGGCTACACCTTC
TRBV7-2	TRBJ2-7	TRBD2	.	CASSLTLAGEGYEQYF	TGTGCCAGCAGCTTAACCCTAGCGGGAGAGGGGTACGAGCAGTACTTC
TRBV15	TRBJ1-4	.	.	CATSRGRQAEKLFF	TGTGCCACCAGCAGAGGTCGACAGGCTGAAAAACTGTTTTTT
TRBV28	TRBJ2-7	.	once	CASSYNGGQYF	TGTGCCAGCAGTTATAATGGCGGGCAGTACTTC